This record covers a single TCR beta chain. Its antigen is not identified. This sample is drawn from a study of shared clonotypes between healthy human individuals. As for the study in general: CD4 naive and memory got three plates each, CD8 naive two, CD8 memory one. General study points: Naive subsets generally had larger estimated richness than memory subsets.

TCRdb's copy holds only in-frame clones and misses some; the assay was immunoSEQ multiplex PCR. The sample records over a million clones, more than 65% being singletons. J gave up 6 bases and V 3 bases, and 7 bases lay outside the gene matches. The CDR3 spans 14 residues. Germline V gene data show CDR1 as KGHSH and CDR2 as LQKENI. Source material: memory CD4+ T cells sorted from blood. Subset denoted: CD45RA-negative fraction. This sequence joins TRBV18 and TRBJ2-7, with 8 bases that match TRBD1. This clonotype was sampled from a man between 18 and 35 years old in good health. This CDR3 is CASSPSGGGFEQYF. The CDR3 nucleotides read TGTGCCAGCTCACCTTCAGGGGGCGGTTTCGAGCAGTACTTC.